This T cell receptor beta chain was identified in a study of blood T cells in healthy people across ages. Study-wide results and caveats: Roughly linearly, TCR beta diversity per million T cells fell as age increased.

Around 10 milliliters of peripheral blood were drawn from each donor. Germline CDR1 is SGDLS and CDR2 is YYNGEE. V lost 3 bases and J 2 bases, leaving 15 bases between the germline ends. The CDR3 sequence is 16 residues long. A J-beta primer mix and a sample-barcoded 5' primer were used in a second PCR of roughly 6 to 12 cycles. Individual samples furnished no less than 3 million CDR3-containing paired-end reads apiece. TCRdb analysed the 5' RACE reads with MiXCR anew, one entry per CDR3 protein. The table has hundreds of thousands of distinct CDR3 sequences, roughly 58% seen once. In this sample, this clonotype turned up a few times. Antigen specificity is unknown.

The TCR was taken from a man aged 60 to 75 in good health. Specimen: blood. The rearrangement uses TRBV9 and TRBJ1-5; possible D gene TRBD1, 5 bases. CDR3: CASSDGTSLGNQPQHF. CDR3 in DNA: TGTGCCAGCAGCGATGGGACGTCTCTGGGCAATCAGCCCCAGCATTTT.